This T cell receptor (beta chain) was found in a study of blood T cell repertoires in COVID-19. Germline assignment: CDR1 MDHEN and CDR2 SYDVKM. V lost 7 bases and J lost 4; bases outside the gene matches: 10. The CDR3 sequence is 14 residues long. The method was immunoSEQ multiplex PCR; TCRdb's version includes in-frame clones alone and lacks a portion of them. This sample carries about 68,000 clones, about 91% of them seen once, and the ten largest clones take 6% to 7.5%. Sample: peripheral blood. The rearrangement joins TRBV28 to TRBJ2-7; TRBD1 matches at 7 bases. This sequence originates from a man in his forties or fifties with COVID-19, enrolled during active disease. The CDR3 loop reads CASTFGETGYEQYF. CDR3 DNA: TGTGCCAGCACATTTGGGGAGACAGGGTACGAGCAGTACTTC. Together with reference TRBV28 and TRBJ2-7, the CDR3 gives the full variable domain: DVKVTQSSRYLVKRTGEKVFLECVQDMDHENMFWYRQDPGLGLRLIYFSYDVKMKEKGDIPEGYSVSREKKERFSLILESASTNQTSMYLCASTFGETGYEQYFGPGTRLTVT.